Listed below are T cell receptor beta chains from one sample, sequenced in a study of OX40 agonist ivuxolimab in advanced cancers. Here immunoSEQ multiplex PCR was the method, and the copy in TCRdb shows in-frame clones only, minus some. The repertoire includes roughly 79,000 clones, under 95% of them detected once, and 1.5% to 2% sits in the top ten. This material consisted of CD4+ or CD8+ T cells sorted from blood, taken in a trial of the OX40 agonist ivuxolimab. These TCRs come from an adult with an advanced solid tumor such as melanoma, head and neck, liver or kidney cancer. Each CDR3 is given with its conserved first and last residue. A D gene is named only where the DNA matches it firmly. Clone size is given for some rows only: seen once, a few or many times, or a class if the clone is expanded.

j_call d_call clone_size v_call cdr3_nt cdr3_aa
TRBJ2-7 NA NA TRBV5-4 TGTGCCAGCAGCTTGTTCTCCATGGAGCAGTACTTC CASSLFSMEQYF
TRBJ2-1 TRBD2 NA TRBV10-1 TGCGCCAGCAGTGAAGGTCTCGGTAGCGGGAGGAGGGATGAGCAGTTCTTC CASSEGLGSGRRDEQFF
TRBJ2-7 TRBD1 NA TRBV7-9 TGTGCCAGCAGCTGGCCGGGACAGGGGGCCGAGCAGTACTTC CASSWPGQGAEQYF
TRBJ1-5 NA NA TRBV19 TGTGCCAGTAGTCCCTCGGACAGCCACAATCAGCCCCAGCATTTT CASSPSDSHNQPQHF
TRBJ1-2 NA once TRBV19 TGTGCCAGTAGTATGGGTGTGGTGTCGGCTGGCTACACCTTC CASSMGVVSAGYTF
TRBJ2-7 TRBD1 NA TRBV6-6 TGTGCCAGCAGGGGGGGACAGGGATCCTACGAGCAGTACTTC CASRGGQGSYEQYF
TRBJ2-7 TRBD1 NA TRBV7-9 TGTGCCAGCAGCTTAGACAGGGGGCGACCCTACGAGCAGTACTTC CASSLDRGRPYEQYF
TRBJ2-2 TRBD2 NA TRBV19 TGTGCCACAGGGACTAGCGGGAGTTCGAGCGGGGAGCTGTTTTTT CATGTSGSSSGELFF
TRBJ2-1 NA NA TRBV18 TGTGCCAGCTCACCGACGAGCCCTGGGGGTGTAGCTCGGGATGAGCAGTTCTTC CASSPTSPGGVARDEQFF
TRBJ2-2 NA NA TRBV7-7 TGTGCTAGCAGCTTAAGGCCGCAGGACCCGACGAACACCGGGGAGCTGTTTTTT CASSLRPQDPTNTGELFF
TRBJ2-2 NA once TRBV5-1 TGCGCCAGCAGCGCGCTGGGGACGGCGAACACCGGGGAGCTGTTTTTT CASSALGTANTGELFF
TRBJ1-2 NA NA TRBV10-3 TGTGCCATCCTCGGAGGGCAGGCTAACTATGGCTACACCTTC CAILGGQANYGYTF
TRBJ1-6 NA NA TRBV5-6 TGTGCCAGCAGCTCCGTTACGGGTGGCAATTCACCCCTCCACTTT CASSSVTGGNSPLHF
TRBJ1-5 NA NA TRBV6-4 TGTGCCAGCAGGTGGGACGGTAGCAATCAGCCCCAGCATTTT CASRWDGSNQPQHF
TRBJ1-3 NA NA TRBV18 TGTGCCAGCTCAGAGGGGTCCTCCTCTGGAAACACCATATATTTT CASSEGSSSGNTIYF
TRBJ1-1 NA NA TRBV19 TGTGCCAGTAGTATGCTGACAGTAACTGAAGCTTTCTTT CASSMLTVTEAFF
TRBJ2-1 TRBD2 once TRBV14 TGTGCCAGCAGCCCGACTAGCGGGCTGGTTTTGTATGAGCAGTTCTTC CASSPTSGLVLYEQFF
TRBJ2-3 NA NA TRBV28 TGTGCCAGCAGTTTCTCTACTAGGGGAGGCAGGGATTTT CASSFSTRGGRDF
TRBJ1-1 NA NA TRBV18 TGTGCCAGCTCACCCCGGGCGAGGACAGACACTGAAGCTTTCTTT CASSPRARTDTEAFF
TRBJ2-1 TRBD2 NA TRBV28 TGTGCCAGCAGCAACGGGGGGGGTCGTGTTGAGCAGTTCTTC CASSNGGGRVEQFF
TRBJ2-6 NA NA TRBV9 TGTGCCAGCAGCGATAGACCGGACGGGACCTCTGGGGCCAACGTCCTGACTTTC CASSDRPDGTSGANVLTF